Below, 19 T cell receptor beta chains from the same sample are listed, as sequenced in a study of CXCR3-negative and CXCR3-positive naive CD8 T cells. Libraries of TRB cDNA were made by 5' RACE and carried UMIs. TCRdb reanalyzed the 5' RACE reads, giving one entry per CDR3 protein sequence and no DNA. Here the sample table reports around 50,000 distinct CDR3 sequences. The sequencing sample was made of memory CD8+ T cells from blood. The receptors originated from a human donor in good health. Some clones in this sample may be carry-over from other donors' samples.

The chain is built from TRBV12-3 or TRBV12-4 and TRBJ2-3; the D gene TCRdb calls, TRBD2, cannot be checked with no DNA. CDR3 size: 15 residues. CDR3 residues: CASSLGGGAADTQYF.

The chain recombines TRBV7-9 with TRBJ1-1; checking the TCRdb D call of TRBD1 is not possible without DNA. The CDR3 loop spans 15 amino acids. Germline CDR1 and CDR2: SEHNR and FQNEAQ (reference sequence). CDR3 sequence: CASSSRQGAKTEAFF.

This chain links TRBV6-1 with TRBJ2-2. Germline CDR1 MNHNS, CDR2 SASEGT. The CDR3 has 11 residues. The chain's CDR3 is CASTYTGELFF.

The chain employs TRBV20-1 and TRBJ2-1; lacking DNA, the TRBD2 call made by TCRdb goes unchecked. This CDR3 is built from 14 residues. Germline CDR1 DFQATT, CDR2 SNEGSKA (reference sequence). CDR3 in amino acids: CSARGLAEYNEQFF.

The chain couples TRBV5-1 to TRBJ2-1. The CDR3 is 16 amino acids. Germline loops: CDR1 SGHRS, CDR2 YFSETQ. The CDR3 loop is CASSLVDPSSYNEQFF.

V gene TRBV6-6 combines with J gene TRBJ1-1; TCRdb's D call, TRBD1, is unchecked because there is no DNA. The CDR3 consists of 12 residues. From germline, CDR1 is MNHNY and CDR2 SVGAGI (reference sequence). The CDR3 loop is CASSYSGETAFF.

V usage is TRBV7-6 and J usage is TRBJ2-5. This CDR3 is 15 amino acids long. Germline CDR1 and CDR2: SGHVS and FNYEAQ. The CDR3 region is CASSLLRVNQETQYF.

In terms of frequency, this clonotype is medium-sized. The chain joins TRBV12-3 or TRBV12-4 to TRBJ1-2; absent DNA, TCRdb's TRBD1 call cannot be checked. The CDR3 is 15 residues long. CDR3 sequence reads: CASSGPGQGNYGYTF.

The chain uses TRBV29-1 and TRBJ1-1; the D gene TCRdb calls, TRBD1, cannot be checked with no DNA. The germline V gene encodes CDR1 SQVTM and CDR2 ANQGSEA. CDR3 length equals 16 residues. The CDR3 sequence is CSPVRWDSSKNTEAFF.

The chain combines TRBV28 with TRBJ2-7; without DNA, the TCRdb call of TRBD1 cannot be checked. Germline lookup yields CDR1 MDHEN and CDR2 SYDVKM. The CDR3 covers 15 residues. CDR3: CASSRRGQGAHEQYF.

V and J are TRBV29-1 and TRBJ2-1; TCRdb indicates TRBD1, and absent DNA this call remains unverified. CDR1 SQVTM and CDR2 ANQGSEA come from the germline V gene. CDR3 length equals 15 residues. CDR3 sequence: CSVESGQFSYNEQFF.

The rearrangement links TRBV24-1 to TRBJ1-6. Germline V gene sequence: CDR1 KGHDR, CDR2 SFDVKD. The CDR3 runs to 15 residues. The CDR3 loop reads CATSDLTADNSPLHF.

The rearrangement joins TRBV7-9 to TRBJ1-2. The CDR3 is made up of 12 amino acids. In germline, CDR1 is SEHNR, CDR2 FQNEAQ (reference sequence). The CDR3: CASSLGGLDYTF.

This chain links TRBV27 with TRBJ2-7; TCRdb lists TRBD1, though no DNA is available to test this call. Germline lookup yields CDR1 MNHEY and CDR2 SMNVEV (reference sequence). This CDR3 comprises 15 residues. The chain's CDR3 is CASSLRGQKFYEQYF.

The V and J genes are TRBV29-1 and TRBJ2-7; TCRdb selects TRBD1, and the lack of DNA leaves this call unchecked. Germline-derived CDR1 and CDR2 are SQVTM and ANQGSEA. The CDR3 is 13 amino acids. CDR3 sequence reads: CSAMGTDTYEQYF.

The chain links TRBV18 to TRBJ1-4; lacking DNA, the TRBD1 call made by TCRdb goes unchecked. From germline, CDR1 is KGHSH and CDR2 LQKENI. The CDR3 is 15 amino acids. The CDR3 protein is CASSPGTDVNEKLFF.

V is TRBV12-3 or TRBV12-4 and J is TRBJ2-2; TCRdb designates TRBD1, a call that cannot be tested without DNA. The CDR3 sequence is 14 residues long. The CDR3 loop is CASTEDRDTGELFF.

V usage is TRBV20-1 and J usage is TRBJ2-7. CDR1 and CDR2 from the germline V gene are DFQATT and SNEGSKA (reference sequence). The CDR3 runs to 13 residues. The CDR3 loop reads CSVVTGSSYEQYF.

The chain joins TRBV12-3 or TRBV12-4 to TRBJ2-7; TCRdb's D call, TRBD1, is unchecked because there is no DNA. This CDR3 has 14 residues. CDR3 loop: CASSISDRVHEQYF.